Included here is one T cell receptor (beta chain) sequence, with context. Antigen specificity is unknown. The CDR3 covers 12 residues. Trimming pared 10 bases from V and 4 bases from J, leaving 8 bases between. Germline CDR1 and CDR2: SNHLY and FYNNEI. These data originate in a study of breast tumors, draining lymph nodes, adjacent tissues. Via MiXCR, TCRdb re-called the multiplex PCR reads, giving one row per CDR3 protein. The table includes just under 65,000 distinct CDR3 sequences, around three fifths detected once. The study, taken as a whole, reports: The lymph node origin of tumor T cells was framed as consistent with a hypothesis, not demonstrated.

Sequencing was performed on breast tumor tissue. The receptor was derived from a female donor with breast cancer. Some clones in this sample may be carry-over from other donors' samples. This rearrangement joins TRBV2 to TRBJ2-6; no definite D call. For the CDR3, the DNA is TGTGCCACCCGCGAAGGGGCCAACGTCCTGACTTTC. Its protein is CATREGANVLTF.